The 14 T cell receptor beta chains given below trace back to one sample, sequenced in a study of OX40 agonist ivuxolimab in advanced cancers. Sequenced by immunoSEQ multiplex PCR; TCRdb stores in-frame clones only, minus some. The table records nearly 55,000 clones, around four fifths of them present only once. The starting material was CD4+ or CD8+ T cells sorted from blood, obtained in a trial of the OX40 agonist ivuxolimab. The source is an adult with an advanced solid tumor such as melanoma, head and neck, liver or kidney cancer.

The chain has TRBV27 and TRBJ2-2; D is possibly TRBD2 (5 bases). Germline V lookup: CDR1 MNHEY, CDR2 SMNVEV (reference sequence). This CDR3 is built from 18 residues. V lost 8 bases, J lost 0 bases, and 22 bases lay in between. CDR3 nucleotides: TGTGCCAGCGTTGGTCCCTACTTGGGAGTTCCGAACACCGGGGAGCTGTTTTTT. Residues: CASVGPYLGVPNTGELFF.

This clone is deemed medium-sized (0.01 to 0.1%). The chain combines TRBV2 with TRBJ1-2; D might be TRBD1 (6 bases). CDR3 size: 12 residues. Trimming removed 5 bases from V and 8 bases from J, with 12 bases in between. Germline-derived CDR1 and CDR2 are SNHLY and FYNNEI. CDR3 bases: TGTGCCAGCAGTCCTACAGGGTACGGCTACACCTTC. Translated, it gives CASSPTGYGYTF.

The gene calls are TRBV5-8 and TRBJ1-1; D perhaps matches TRBD1 (6 bases). Trimming shortened V by 4 bases and J by 1 base, and 14 bases separated the two germline ends. Germline loops: CDR1 SGHTS, CDR2 YDEGEE. This CDR3 is 15 amino acids long. The CDR3 DNA is TGTGCCAGCAGCCTCCTGGGGACAAGGAACACTGAAGCTTTCTTT. Translated, it gives CASSLLGTRNTEAFF.

The chain is built from TRBV28 and TRBJ1-4, with D perhaps TRBD1 (5 bases). Trimming removed 8 bases from V and 5 bases from J, with 12 bases in between. The CDR3 consists of 13 residues. The germline V gene has CDR1 MDHEN and CDR2 SYDVKM. In DNA form, the CDR3 reads TGTGCCAGCCTGGGGGACGTAAATGAAAAACTGTTTTTT. Its protein is CASLGDVNEKLFF.

The genes are TRBV5-6 and TRBJ2-7, with 9 bases aligning to TRBD1. Germline CDR1 reads SGHDT; CDR2 reads YYEEEE. The CDR3 contains 14 residues. After removal of 0 bases from V and 7 bases from J, the junction contained 5 bases not matched to a gene. The CDR3 sequence is CASSLVQGAVEQYF. CDR3 nucleotides: TGTGCCAGCAGCTTGGTACAGGGGGCGGTGGAGCAGTACTTC.

The chain has TRBV11-2 and TRBJ1-1, with no clear D. Germline loops: CDR1 SGHAT, CDR2 FQNNGV. V was shortened by 0 bases and J by 4 bases, with 0 bases between the two germline ends. The CDR3 length is 11 residues. CDR3 in DNA: TGTGCCAGCAGCTTAGACACTGAAGCTTTCTTT. The encoded protein is CASSLDTEAFF.

This chain joins TRBV28 and TRBJ2-1, with TRBD2 matching 10 bases. The V gene end was trimmed by 5 bases and the J gene end by 0 bases; junction bases not matched to a gene: 19. CDR3 length equals 21 residues. Germline lookup yields CDR1 MDHEN and CDR2 SYDVKM. CDR3 sequence reads: CASSMVPGLAPASLSYNEQFF. The CDR3 nucleotides read TGTGCCAGCAGTATGGTACCGGGACTAGCGCCCGCTTCCCTCTCCTACAATGAGCAGTTCTTC.

V and J are TRBV6-1 and TRBJ1-2, with TRBD1 matching 7 bases. Per the germline V gene, CDR1 is MNHNS and CDR2 is SASEGT. The junction had 7 bases not matched to a gene; V was cut back by 6 bases and J by 0 bases. This CDR3 is 15 amino acids long. The chain's CDR3 is CASSRQGRANYGYTF. The CDR3 region has the DNA TGTGCCAGCAGCCGACAGGGACGCGCTAACTATGGCTACACCTTC.

The rearrangement uses TRBV4-1 and TRBJ1-1; the D is unclear. CDR3 size: 16 residues. V lost 1 base to trimming and J lost 1 base, with 13 bases between them. Per germline, CDR1 MGHRA and CDR2 YSYEKL. The CDR3 loop reads CASSQVVLAKNTEAFF. CDR3 nucleotides: TGCGCCAGCAGCCAAGTCGTTTTGGCGAAGAACACTGAAGCTTTCTTT.

A few counts support this clone. The chain combines TRBV28 with TRBJ1-2; maybe TRBD1 (6 bases). With 6 bases removed from V and 4 bases from J, the gap between germline ends came to 21 bases. Germline CDR1 reads MDHEN; CDR2 reads SYDVKM. The CDR3 extends over 16 amino acids. The DNA for the CDR3 is TGTGCCAGCAGCGGAGGTACGGGGGCCATTACCTATGGCTACACCTTC. It encodes CASSGGTGAITYGYTF.

The J gene is TRBJ1-1, the V gene TRBV19, with 7 positions matching TRBD1. This CDR3 region has 16 residues. V was clipped by 2 bases and J by 2 bases; unmatched bases: 8. CDR1 and CDR2 from the germline V gene are LNHDA and SQIVND (reference sequence). The CDR3 sequence: CASSIWRGLPNTEAFF. CDR3 nucleotides: TGTGCCAGTAGTATATGGAGGGGGCTACCAAACACTGAAGCTTTCTTT.

The sample holds a few counts of this clone. The CDR3: CASSLVGGGAGEQYF. The CDR3 DNA is TGTGCCAGCAGCTTGGTTGGAGGGGGCGCGGGCGAGCAGTACTTC. This chain links TRBV5-4 with TRBJ2-7, with D possibly matching TRBD1 (7 bases). This CDR3 spans 15 amino acids. Germline CDR1 reads SGHNT; CDR2 reads YYREEE (reference sequence). Between the trimmed V and J ends, which lost 0 bases and 6 bases, there was a span of 16 bases.

This clone was detected once. This chain joins TRBV9 and TRBJ1-1; 10 bases are shared with TRBD1. The CDR3 has 17 residues. V trimming: 2 bases; J trimming: 4 bases; junction bases outside the gene matches: 11. Germline CDR1 SGDLS, CDR2 YYNGEE. In DNA form, the CDR3 reads TGTGCCAGCAGCGTGGGGACAGGGGCCCCTTGGGGCACTGAAGCTTTCTTT. Amino acid sequence: CASSVGTGAPWGTEAFF.

The chain couples TRBV5-4 to TRBJ1-1; no reliable D call. CDR1 is SGHNT and CDR2 is YYREEE in the germline V gene (reference sequence). This CDR3 region has 14 residues. V shed 2 bases and J shed 2 bases, with 10 bases lying between them. CDR3 loop: CASSLITENTEAFF. As DNA, the CDR3 is TGTGCCAGCAGCTTAATCACAGAAAACACTGAAGCTTTCTTT.